The sample holds many counts of the clone carrying this TCR beta chain. These data originate in a study of T cells in Graves' hyperthyroidism and ophthalmopathy. CDR1 is KGHDR and CDR2 is SFDVKD in the germline V gene. The V and J ends lost 3 bases and 6 bases, in that order; junction bases with no gene match: 5. This CDR3 is built from 15 residues. Researchers amplified the TCR beta CDR3 regions from RNA transcripts. With the HTBI primer set, the TCR CDR3 went through a first round of RT-PCR. TCRdb processed the multiplex PCR reads anew with MiXCR; each CDR3 protein has one entry. This table has around 280,000 distinct CDR3 sequences, roughly 15% appearing once.

The receptor comes from a middle-aged woman with Graves' hyperthyroidism. Sample: blood. The chain employs TRBV24-1 and TRBJ2-1, with 9 bases that match TRBD1. DNA of the CDR3: TGTGCCACCAGTGATGGGACAGGGCTTAGCAATGAGCAGTTCTTC. Translating it yields CATSDGTGLSNEQFF.